This TCR beta chain was observed in a study of PD-1 blockade in classical Hodgkin lymphoma (dated by TCRdb to 2018 to 2021). At the level of the whole study: Nivolumab dosing was 3 mg/kg intravenously every 2 weeks, continuing until either disease progression or unacceptable toxicity. To define a peripheral blood immune signature of response to PD-1 blockade in classical Hodgkin lymphoma, the study combined TCR beta sequencing with CyTOF.

Summary of the overall study and its limitations: Patients starting nivolumab less than 1 year after ASCT had lower diversity and were excluded from later analyses to avoid confounding by immune reconstitution. By C4D1, a significant rise was seen in CD4+ TCR diversity but not in CD8+ TCR diversity (p=0.0027 vs p=0.16), and the rise was most apparent among complete responders (p=0.02). Baseline diversity similar to that of newly diagnosed patients was observed in trial patients achieving complete response, whereas significantly lower diversity was observed in partial responders and progressors. The study was restricted to a single clinical trial cohort, and the causes of repertoire differences, possibly disease activity or prior therapy, were left undefined. Newly diagnosed patients were reported to have lower baseline TCR diversity than healthy donors, and relapsed/refractory patients were reported to have lower baseline TCR diversity still.

The Qiagen DNeasy kit was used to extract genomic DNA both from unsorted PBMCs and from the negatively selected CD4+ and CD8+ fractions. Using primers that anneal to V and J segments, immunoSEQ multiplex PCR amplified the TCR beta CDR3 regions. A synthetic immune receptor repertoire was used to minimize amplification bias, and any remaining bias was removed computationally after sequencing. In the authors' own workflow: Custom Python scripts were used to quantify repertoire diversity as the Shannon entropy index. Unsorted, CD4+ and CD8+ repertoires were analyzed separately, except for combined analyses in which CD4+ and CD8+ sequences were merged in silico. Clonal expansion was defined as at least a 2-fold frequency increase after treatment relative to C1D1, with a pseudocount of 0.5 for undetected baseline clones. Clones with 0 or 1 copy at C1D1 were defined as singleton clones, while clones with 2 or more copies were defined as non-singleton clones. By matching protein sequences in sorted samples from the same patient, clones expanded in unsorted samples were annotated as CD4+, CD8+ or unknown. Wilcoxon tests on paired samples were used to test changes in diversity from C1D1 to C4D1. Drawn from immuneACCESS, this table holds only the in-frame rearrangements with V and J called that TCRdb kept. Clones are partly lost; checked studies trace under half to an unresolved V gene and leave the rest unexplained. V, J and clone size derive from that table, while D and trimming were established from the DNA sequence. The sample table shows approximately 110,000 clones, and around 90% are seen once. The leading ten clones occupy around 20% of the sample.

Notes on this clone: Its antigen target is currently unknown. Base qualities are not recorded, but no much larger clone differs from it by a single base.

The CDR3 has 14 amino acids, counting the end cysteine and phenylalanine. The only DNA kept is the CDR3, 42 bases in frame from the first base. CDR1 and CDR2, per the germline V gene, are SGDLS and YYNGEE. Relative to germline, V is 1 base shorter and J is 3 bases shorter, with 8 bases between their ends. The time point label, read with the paper, signifies: cycle 4 day 1 (C4D1), after 6 weeks of nivolumab. Relapse after autologous stem cell transplantation had occurred in all trial patients, and cohorts A, B and C were distinguished by prior brentuximab vedotin exposure. The trial cohort was composed of about 53 patients with relapsed/refractory classical Hodgkin lymphoma, for whom complete response, partial response or progressive disease was recorded as best overall response. In the multi-cohort phase II CheckMate 205 trial, trial patients received single-agent nivolumab. An independent review committee assessed best overall response by applying the 2007 International Working Group response criteria. Trial PBMCs were collected just before the start of nivolumab (C1D1) and during therapy at cycle 2 day 1 and cycle 4 day 1. Peripheral blood was collected in 8 mL Vacutainer Cell Preparation Tubes, from which PBMCs were isolated by centrifugation and then cryopreserved.

Sequencing used peripheral blood mononuclear cells (PBMCs), obtained before the fourth cycle of nivolumab. The rearranged segments are TRBV9 and TRBJ2-1, with the D gene too uncertain to name. The sequence was collected from a human donor with classical Hodgkin lymphoma. The DNA sequence is given as TGTGCCAGCAGCGTAATGGGTAACTACAATGAGCAGTTCTTC. It codes for CASSVMGNYNEQFF.